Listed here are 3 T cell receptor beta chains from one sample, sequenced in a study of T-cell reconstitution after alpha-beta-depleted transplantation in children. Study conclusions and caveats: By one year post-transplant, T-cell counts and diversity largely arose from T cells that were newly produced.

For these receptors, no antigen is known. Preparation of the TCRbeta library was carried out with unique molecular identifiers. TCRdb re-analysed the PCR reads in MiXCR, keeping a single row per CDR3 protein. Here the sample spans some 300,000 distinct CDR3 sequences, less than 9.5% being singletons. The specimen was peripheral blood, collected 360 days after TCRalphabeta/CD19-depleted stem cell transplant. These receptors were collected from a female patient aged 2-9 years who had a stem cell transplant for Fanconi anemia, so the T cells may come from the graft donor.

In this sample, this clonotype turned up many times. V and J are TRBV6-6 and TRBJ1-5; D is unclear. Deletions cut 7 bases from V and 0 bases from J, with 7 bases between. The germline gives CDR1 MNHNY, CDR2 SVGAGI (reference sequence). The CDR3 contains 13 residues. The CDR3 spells CASKRYSNQPQHF. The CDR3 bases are TGTGCCAGCAAACGTTATAGCAATCAGCCCCAGCATTTT.

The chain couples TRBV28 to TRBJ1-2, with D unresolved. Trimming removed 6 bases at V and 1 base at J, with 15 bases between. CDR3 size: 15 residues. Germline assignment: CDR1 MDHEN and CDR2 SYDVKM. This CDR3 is CASSRADGFNYGYTF. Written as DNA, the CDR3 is TGTGCCAGCAGCCGAGCCGACGGATTTAACTATGGCTACACCTTC.

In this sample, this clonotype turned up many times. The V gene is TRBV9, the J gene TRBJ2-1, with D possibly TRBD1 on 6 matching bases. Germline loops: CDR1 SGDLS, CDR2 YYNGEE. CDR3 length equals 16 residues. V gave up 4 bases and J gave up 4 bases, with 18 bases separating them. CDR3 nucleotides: TGTGCCAGCAGCAGTAGTCAGGGGCGGAAGTACAATGAGCAGTTCTTC. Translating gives CASSSSQGRKYNEQFF.